These T cell receptor beta chains were read from a single sample in a study of blood T cell repertoires in COVID-19. Here immunoSEQ multiplex PCR was the method, and the copy in TCRdb shows in-frame clones only, minus some. The table has a few hundred thousand clones, 65% to 90% seen once. The sequenced material came from PBMCs or T cells enriched from blood (not recorded which). The source is a woman aged 40-49 years with acute COVID-19. The CDR3 runs from the conserved cysteine through the conserved F or W. D genes are given only for firm matches. Size is stated for part of the rows, as once, few or many counts, or as a class when the clone is expanded.

j_call,d_call,v_call,clone_size,cdr3_nt,cdr3_aa
TRBJ2-1,TRBD2,TRBV27,once,TGTGCCAGCAGTTACCGCGGGGGGGCCGGGTACAATGAGCAGTTCTTC,CASSYRGGAGYNEQFF
TRBJ1-4,.,TRBV5-5,few,TGTGCCAGCAAGAACACGGGGATGGGTAATGAAAAACTGTTTTTT,CASKNTGMGNEKLFF
TRBJ2-3,.,TRBV5-1,.,TGCGCCAGCAGCTTGGGGGGCTCACCCCCAGATACGCAGTATTTT,CASSLGGSPPDTQYF
TRBJ2-7,TRBD1,TRBV4-3,.,TGCGCCAGCAGCCAAGTGGACAGGGAAGGGCACGAGCAGTACTTC,CASSQVDREGHEQYF
TRBJ2-5,TRBD2,TRBV6-2/TRBV6-3,.,TGTGCCAGCAGTTTTAGCGGGGGCGTAGAGACCCAGTACTTC,CASSFSGGVETQYF
TRBJ2-1,TRBD2,TRBV7-2,.,TGTGCCAGCAGCTTAAGTAGCGGGAGTGGGGGCTCCTACAATGAGCAGTTCTTC,CASSLSSGSGGSYNEQFF
TRBJ2-1,TRBD2,TRBV27,.,TGTGCCAGCAGTACAACTAGCGGGGGGGCGAATGAGCAGTTCTTC,CASSTTSGGANEQFF
TRBJ1-5,TRBD1,TRBV28,.,TGTGCCAGCAGCGAGCCCAGGGGGCAGGGTCAGCCCCAGCATTTT,CASSEPRGQGQPQHF
TRBJ1-2,TRBD1,TRBV3-1/TRBV3-2,once,TGTGCCAGCAGCCAAGTAAAACTCGACAGGGGTGTTCGAGGCTACACCTTC,CASSQVKLDRGVRGYTF
TRBJ1-2,.,TRBV28,.,TGTGCCAGCAGTTTTTGGGGGCCCAACTATGGCTACACCTTC,CASSFWGPNYGYTF
TRBJ1-4,.,TRBV9,.,TGTGCCAGCAGCGTATCAGGGGCTAATGAAAAACTGTTTTTT,CASSVSGANEKLFF
TRBJ1-6,.,TRBV28,.,TGTGCCACCTCCGGGGGGTTAGGGGATTCACCCCTCCACTTT,CATSGGLGDSPLHF
TRBJ1-4,.,TRBV4-1,.,TGCGCCAGCAGCCAAGAATTAGTCGGGGATGGTGAAAAACTGTTTTTT,CASSQELVGDGEKLFF
TRBJ2-1,TRBD2,TRBV7-9,.,TGTGCCAGCAGCTACCCCGGGGGGACGAATGAGCAGTTCTTC,CASSYPGGTNEQFF
TRBJ2-2,TRBD2,TRBV11-3,.,TGTGCCAGCAGCCAAGCGGGAGGGAACACCGGGGAGCTGTTTTTT,CASSQAGGNTGELFF
TRBJ2-5,.,TRBV21-1,.,TGTGCCAGCAGCAATTGCGCGACAATTGGCAGGGTCATGGAGACCCAGTACTTC,CASSNCATIGRVMETQYF
TRBJ1-6,.,TRBV6-2/TRBV6-3,.,TGTGCCAGCAGTTACCCGGGTAATTCACCCCTCCACTTT,CASSYPGNSPLHF
TRBJ1-1,.,TRBV19,.,TGTGCCAGTAGTATGTACAGGAACACTGAAGCTTTCTTT,CASSMYRNTEAFF
TRBJ2-1,TRBD2,TRBV7-2,.,TGTGCCAGCAGCTTACTAGCGGGTATATCCTACAATGAGCAGTTCTTC,CASSLLAGISYNEQFF
TRBJ2-5,.,TRBV11-2,.,TGTGCCAGCAGCCCAGGGGCCAGGGAGACCCAGTACTTC,CASSPGARETQYF
TRBJ1-2,TRBD1,TRBV19,.,TGTGCCAGTAGTAATGGACAGGGGCAGTACTATGGCTACACCTTC,CASSNGQGQYYGYTF
TRBJ2-6,.,TRBV6-5,.,TGTGCCAGCAGTTTCTCTTTCTTCTCTGGGGCCAACGTCCTGACTTTC,CASSFSFFSGANVLTF
TRBJ1-3,TRBD1,TRBV14,.,TGTGCCAGCAGCCAAGGGACAGGGGGAAACACCATATATTTT,CASSQGTGGNTIYF
TRBJ2-3,TRBD2,TRBV18,once,TGTGCCAGCTCACCCGGGACTAGCGGACGCACAGATACGCAGTATTTT,CASSPGTSGRTDTQYF
TRBJ2-1,TRBD2,TRBV15,.,TGTGCCACCAGCACGGGGACTATCGAGAATCTCTCGAATGAGCAGTTCTTC,CATSTGTIENLSNEQFF
TRBJ2-3,TRBD2,TRBV7-8,.,TGTGCCAGCAGCTTAGTGGGCGGGGGGTCTGCAGATACGCAGTATTTT,CASSLVGGGSADTQYF
TRBJ2-5,.,TRBV5-1,.,TGCGCCAGCAGTGCGGGACAGAAAGAGACCCAGTACTTC,CASSAGQKETQYF
TRBJ1-1,.,TRBV18,.,TGTGCCAGCTCACCGAATAACCGACTCAGGGGTAACACTGAAGCTTTCTTT,CASSPNNRLRGNTEAFF
TRBJ1-5,.,TRBV28,.,TGTGCCAGCAGTTTCGGGGGGCCCAATCAGCCCCAGCATTTT,CASSFGGPNQPQHF
TRBJ2-7,TRBD1,TRBV4-2,.,TGTGCCAGCAGCCCGGCCGGGACAGGACTTTATTTACTACGAGACCAAGTACGGCAGTACTTC,CASSPAGTGLYLLRDQVRQYF
TRBJ1-2,.,TRBV5-4,.,TGTGCCAGCAGCTTGGAAATGGAGGTTGGGGGCTACACCTTC,CASSLEMEVGGYTF
TRBJ2-3,TRBD1,TRBV28,.,TGTGCCAGCAGTCGCCGGACAGGGGGTTATAGAGATACGCAGTATTTT,CASSRRTGGYRDTQYF
TRBJ1-2,.,TRBV4-3,.,TGCGCCAGCAGCCAATCCCCCACAGCGGACTATGGCTACACCTTC,CASSQSPTADYGYTF
TRBJ1-5,TRBD1,TRBV7-8,.,TGTGCCAGCAGCCATAGGACAGGGGGAACCAATCAGCCCCAGCATTTT,CASSHRTGGTNQPQHF
TRBJ2-1,TRBD2,TRBV19,.,TGTGCCAGTAGGGCTAGCGGGAGGGGACAGTTCTTC,CASRASGRGQFF
TRBJ2-3,.,TRBV9,.,TGTGCCAGGTTCAGAAGTCGGACTAGCACAGATACGCAGTATTTT,CARFRSRTSTDTQYF
TRBJ2-7,TRBD1,TRBV7-2,.,TGTGCCAGCAGCTTAGTTATCGGCAGGGGGAGCGAGCAGTACTTC,CASSLVIGRGSEQYF
TRBJ1-2,.,TRBV5-1,.,TGCGCCAGCAGCACGCAGGGAAACTATGGCTACACCTTC,CASSTQGNYGYTF
TRBJ1-6,TRBD1,TRBV3-1/TRBV3-2,.,TGTGCCAGCATCCAGACAGGGGGTAGCTCACCCCTCCACTTT,CASIQTGGSSPLHF
TRBJ2-3,TRBD2,TRBV28,.,TGTGCCAGCAGTTTATTCCTAGCGGGGGCCACAGATACGCAGTATTTT,CASSLFLAGATDTQYF
TRBJ1-5,.,TRBV2,.,TGTGCCAGCAGTTTCCGGGGGGACAAGAGCAGGCAGCCCCAGCATTTT,CASSFRGDKSRQPQHF
TRBJ1-5,TRBD1,TRBV28,.,TGTGCCAGCCGGGGCGGGACAGGGGGACAGCCCCAGCATTTT,CASRGGTGGQPQHF
TRBJ2-5,TRBD2,TRBV28,.,TGTGCCAGCAGCGCGACTAGCGGGACGGAGACCCAGTACTTC,CASSATSGTETQYF
TRBJ1-4,.,TRBV4-3,few,TGCGCCAGCAGCCAAGGTCGGGCTAATGAAAAACTGTTTTTT,CASSQGRANEKLFF